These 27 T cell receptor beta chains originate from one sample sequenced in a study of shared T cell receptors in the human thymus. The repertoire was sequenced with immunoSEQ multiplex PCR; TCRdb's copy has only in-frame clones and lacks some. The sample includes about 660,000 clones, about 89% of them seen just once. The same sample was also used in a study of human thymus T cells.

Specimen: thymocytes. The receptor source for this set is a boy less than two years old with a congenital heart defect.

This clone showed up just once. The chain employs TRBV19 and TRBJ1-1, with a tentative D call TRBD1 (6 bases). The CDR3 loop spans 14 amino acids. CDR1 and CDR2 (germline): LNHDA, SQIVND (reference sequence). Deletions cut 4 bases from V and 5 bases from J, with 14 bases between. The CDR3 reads CASSTGVGETEAFF. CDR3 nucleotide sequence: TGTGCCAGTAGTACAGGGGTGGGTGAGACTGAAGCTTTCTTT.

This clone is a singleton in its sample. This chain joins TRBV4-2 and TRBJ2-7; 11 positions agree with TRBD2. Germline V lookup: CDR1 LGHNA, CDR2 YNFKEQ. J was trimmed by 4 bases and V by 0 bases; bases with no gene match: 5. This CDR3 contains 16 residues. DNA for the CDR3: TGTGCCAGCAGCCAAGATTGGCCTAGCGGGGGGTACGAGCAGTACTTC. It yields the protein CASSQDWPSGGYEQYF.

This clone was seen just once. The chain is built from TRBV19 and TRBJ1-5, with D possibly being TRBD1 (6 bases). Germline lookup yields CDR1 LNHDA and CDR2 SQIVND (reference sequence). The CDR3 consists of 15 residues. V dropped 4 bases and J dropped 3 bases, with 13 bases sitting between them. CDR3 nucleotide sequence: TGTGCCAGTAGTACGCAACGGACAGACAATCAGCCCCAGCATTTT. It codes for CASSTQRTDNQPQHF.

CDR3 in amino acids: CASSIYNGVGANVLTF. The CDR3 nucleotides are TGTGCCAGTAGTATCTACAACGGGGTTGGGGCCAACGTCCTGACTTTC. The chain links TRBV19 to TRBJ2-6, with D possibly matching TRBD2 (5 bases). Trimming took 3 bases from V and 3 from J, leaving 12 bases between them. Germline values: CDR1 LNHDA, CDR2 SQIVND (reference sequence). The CDR3 has 16 residues.

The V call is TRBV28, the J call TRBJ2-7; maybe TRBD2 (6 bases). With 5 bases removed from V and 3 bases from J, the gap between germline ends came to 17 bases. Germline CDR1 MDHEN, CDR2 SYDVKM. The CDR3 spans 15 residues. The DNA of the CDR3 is TGTGCCAGCAGTCGTCCCCTGGAGGGAAACTACGAGCAGTACTTC. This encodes CASSRPLEGNYEQYF.

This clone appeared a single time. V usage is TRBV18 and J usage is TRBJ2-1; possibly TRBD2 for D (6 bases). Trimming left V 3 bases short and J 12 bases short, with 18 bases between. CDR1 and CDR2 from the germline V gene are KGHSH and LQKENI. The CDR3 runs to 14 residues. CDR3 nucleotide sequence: TGTGCCAGCTCACCGGGTCGAACGGGACTTGGGCAGTTCTTC. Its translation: CASSPGRTGLGQFF. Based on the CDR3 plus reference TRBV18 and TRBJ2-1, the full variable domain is NAGVMQNPRHLVRRRGQEARLRCSPMKGHSHVYWYRQLPEEGLKFMVYLQKENIIDESGMPKERFSAEFPKEGPSILRIQQVVRGDSAAYFCASSPGRTGLGQFFGPGTRLTVL.

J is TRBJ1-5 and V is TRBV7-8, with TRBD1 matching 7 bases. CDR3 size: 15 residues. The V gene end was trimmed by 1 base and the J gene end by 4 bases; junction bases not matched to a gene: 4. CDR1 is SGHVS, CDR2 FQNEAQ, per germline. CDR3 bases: TGTGCCAGCAGCTTAGAAGGGGGCATGAATCAGCCCCAGCATTTT. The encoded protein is CASSLEGGMNQPQHF.

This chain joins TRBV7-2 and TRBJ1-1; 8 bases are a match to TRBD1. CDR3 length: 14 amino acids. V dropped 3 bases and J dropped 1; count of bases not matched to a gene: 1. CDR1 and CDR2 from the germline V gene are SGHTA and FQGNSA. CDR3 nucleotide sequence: TGTGCCAGCAGCTTGACAGGGGCGAACACTGAAGCTTTCTTT. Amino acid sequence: CASSLTGANTEAFF.

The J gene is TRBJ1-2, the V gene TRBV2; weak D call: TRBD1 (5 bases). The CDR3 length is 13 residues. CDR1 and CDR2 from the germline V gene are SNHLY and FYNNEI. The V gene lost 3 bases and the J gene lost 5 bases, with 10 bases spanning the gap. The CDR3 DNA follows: TGTGCCAGCAGTGAGTTGGCAGGGTATGGCTACACCTTC. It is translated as CASSELAGYGYTF.

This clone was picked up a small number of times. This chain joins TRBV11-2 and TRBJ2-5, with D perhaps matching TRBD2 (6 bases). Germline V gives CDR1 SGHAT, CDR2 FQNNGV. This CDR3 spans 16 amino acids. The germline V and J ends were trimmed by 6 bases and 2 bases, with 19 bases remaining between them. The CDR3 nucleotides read TGTGCCAGCAGAGGGGACTGGGATACTGGGCAAGAGACCCAGTACTTC. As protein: CASRGDWDTGQETQYF.

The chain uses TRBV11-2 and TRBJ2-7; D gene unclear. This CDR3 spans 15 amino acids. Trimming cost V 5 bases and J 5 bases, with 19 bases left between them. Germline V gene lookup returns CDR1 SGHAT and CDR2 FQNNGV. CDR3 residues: CASSPASEVANEQYF. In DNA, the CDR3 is TGTGCCAGCAGCCCAGCTTCTGAAGTAGCCAACGAGCAGTACTTC.

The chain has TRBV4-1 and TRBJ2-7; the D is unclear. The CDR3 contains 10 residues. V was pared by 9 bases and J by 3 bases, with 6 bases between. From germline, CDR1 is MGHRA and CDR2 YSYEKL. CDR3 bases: TGCGCCAGACAGTTCTACGAGCAGTACTTC. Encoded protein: CARQFYEQYF.

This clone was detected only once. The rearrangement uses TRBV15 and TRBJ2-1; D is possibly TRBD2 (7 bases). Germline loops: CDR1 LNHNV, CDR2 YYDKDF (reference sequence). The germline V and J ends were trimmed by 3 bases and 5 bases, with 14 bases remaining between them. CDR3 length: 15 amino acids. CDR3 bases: TGTGCCACCAGCAGGGCGGGGGCTACGAACAATGAGCAGTTCTTC. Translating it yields CATSRAGATNNEQFF.

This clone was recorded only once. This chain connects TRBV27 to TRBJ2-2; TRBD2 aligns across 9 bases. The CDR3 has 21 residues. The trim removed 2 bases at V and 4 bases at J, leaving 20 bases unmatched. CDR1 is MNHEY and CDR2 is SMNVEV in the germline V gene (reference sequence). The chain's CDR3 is CASSLNGRGQRVAGVTGELFF. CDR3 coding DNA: TGTGCCAGCAGTTTAAACGGTCGGGGACAGAGAGTAGCGGGGGTCACCGGGGAGCTGTTTTTT.

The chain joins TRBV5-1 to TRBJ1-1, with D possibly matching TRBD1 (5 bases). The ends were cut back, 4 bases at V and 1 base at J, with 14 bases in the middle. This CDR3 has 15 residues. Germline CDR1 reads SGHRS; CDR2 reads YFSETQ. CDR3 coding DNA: TGCGCCAGCAGCCTAGAACAAGGGGCGAACACTGAAGCTTTCTTT. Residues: CASSLEQGANTEAFF.

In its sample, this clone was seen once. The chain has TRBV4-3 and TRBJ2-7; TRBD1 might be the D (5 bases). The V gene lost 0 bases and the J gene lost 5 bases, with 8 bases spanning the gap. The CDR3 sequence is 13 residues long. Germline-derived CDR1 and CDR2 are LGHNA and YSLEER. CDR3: CASSQDGANEQYF. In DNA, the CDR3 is TGCGCCAGCAGCCAAGATGGGGCTAACGAGCAGTACTTC.

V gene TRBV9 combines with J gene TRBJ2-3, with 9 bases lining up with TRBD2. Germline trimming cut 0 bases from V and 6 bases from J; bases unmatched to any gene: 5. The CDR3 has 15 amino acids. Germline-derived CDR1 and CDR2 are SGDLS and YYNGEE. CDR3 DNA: TGTGCCAGCAGCGTAGGCGGGGGGGCCTGGGATACGCAGTATTTT. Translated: CASSVGGGAWDTQYF.

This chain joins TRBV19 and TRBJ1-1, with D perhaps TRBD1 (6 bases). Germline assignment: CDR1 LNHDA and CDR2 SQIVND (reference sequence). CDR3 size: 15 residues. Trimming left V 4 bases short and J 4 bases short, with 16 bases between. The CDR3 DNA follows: TGTGCCAGTAGTAAATTGGGGGGGCAAGTCACTGAAGCTTTCTTT. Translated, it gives CASSKLGGQVTEAFF.

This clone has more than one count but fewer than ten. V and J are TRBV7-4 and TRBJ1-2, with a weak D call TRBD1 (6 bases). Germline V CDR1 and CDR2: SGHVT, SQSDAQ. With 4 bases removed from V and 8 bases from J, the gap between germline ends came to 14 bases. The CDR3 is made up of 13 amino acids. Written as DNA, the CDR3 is TGTGCCAGCAGCTACGTGGGGGCGCGAGGCTACACCTTC. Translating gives CASSYVGARGYTF.

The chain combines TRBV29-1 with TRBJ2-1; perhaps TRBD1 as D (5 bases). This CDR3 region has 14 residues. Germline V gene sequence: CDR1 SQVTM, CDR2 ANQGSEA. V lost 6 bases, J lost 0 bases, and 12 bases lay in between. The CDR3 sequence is CSVIGQSSYNEQFF. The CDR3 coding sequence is TGCAGCGTGATTGGACAAAGCTCCTACAATGAGCAGTTCTTC.

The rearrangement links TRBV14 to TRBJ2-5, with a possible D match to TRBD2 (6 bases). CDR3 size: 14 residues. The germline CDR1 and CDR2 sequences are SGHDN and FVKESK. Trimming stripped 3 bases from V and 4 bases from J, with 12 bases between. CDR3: CASSQLAPRETQYF. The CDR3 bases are TGTGCCAGCAGCCAGCTAGCGCCCAGAGAGACCCAGTACTTC.

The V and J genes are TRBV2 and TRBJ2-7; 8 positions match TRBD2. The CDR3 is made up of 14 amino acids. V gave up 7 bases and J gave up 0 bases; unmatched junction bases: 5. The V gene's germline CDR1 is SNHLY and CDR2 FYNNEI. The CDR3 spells CASISRGASYEQYF. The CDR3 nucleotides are TGTGCCAGCATATCGCGGGGGGCCTCCTACGAGCAGTACTTC.

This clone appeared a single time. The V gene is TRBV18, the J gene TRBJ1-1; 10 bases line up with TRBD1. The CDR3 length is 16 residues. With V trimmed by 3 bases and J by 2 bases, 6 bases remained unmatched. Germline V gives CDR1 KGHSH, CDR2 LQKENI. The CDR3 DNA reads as TGTGCCAGCTCACCGGTCCGGGACAGGGGAAACACTGAAGCTTTCTTT. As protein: CASSPVRDRGNTEAFF.

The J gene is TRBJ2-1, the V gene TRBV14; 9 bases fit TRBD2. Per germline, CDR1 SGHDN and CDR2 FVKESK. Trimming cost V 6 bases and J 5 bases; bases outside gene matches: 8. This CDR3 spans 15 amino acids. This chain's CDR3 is CASRLGTSLNNEQFF. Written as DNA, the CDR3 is TGTGCCAGCAGGCTTGGGACTAGCCTTAACAATGAGCAGTTCTTC.

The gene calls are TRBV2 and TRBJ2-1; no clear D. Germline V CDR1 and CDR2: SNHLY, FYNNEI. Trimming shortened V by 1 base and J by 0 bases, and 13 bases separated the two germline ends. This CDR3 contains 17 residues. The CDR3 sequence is CASSEVCRLSSYNEQFF. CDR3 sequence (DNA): TGTGCCAGCAGTGAAGTATGCAGGCTGAGCTCCTACAATGAGCAGTTCTTC.

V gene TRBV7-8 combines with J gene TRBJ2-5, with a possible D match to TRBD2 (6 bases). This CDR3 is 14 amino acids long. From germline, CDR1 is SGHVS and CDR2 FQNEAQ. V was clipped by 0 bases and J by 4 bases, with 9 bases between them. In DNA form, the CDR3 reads TGTGCCAGCAGCTTAGCGGGAGGTGGAGAGACCCAGTACTTC. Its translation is CASSLAGGGETQYF.

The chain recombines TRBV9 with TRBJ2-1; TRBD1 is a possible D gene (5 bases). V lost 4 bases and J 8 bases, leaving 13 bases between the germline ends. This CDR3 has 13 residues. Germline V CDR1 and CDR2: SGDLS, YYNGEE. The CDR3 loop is CASSSSVGDEQFF. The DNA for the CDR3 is TGTGCCAGCAGCTCATCGGTAGGGGATGAGCAGTTCTTC.